A single sample is the source of the 2 T cell receptor beta chains below, sequenced in a study of response to subunit inactivated influenza vaccine (dated by TCRdb to between 2018 and 2020). Library preparation was by RT-PCR. The data were produced on an Illumina HiSeq 2500. The public reads were run again by TCRdb, first through fastp at Q25 and then through MiXCR, and only productive beta chains were kept. Every distinct CDR3 protein forms one entry, paired with its most common genes and DNA. The sample data list around 530,000 distinct CDR3 sequences, and approximately 16% of these were observed just once. 3% of the sample is taken by the ten largest. The sample consisted of CD4+ T cells sorted from PBMCs, taken roughly 24 months after vaccination. These receptors all stem from a man aged 50-75 years who received an inactivated influenza vaccine. Donor details come from another sample of the same person, matched by shared clones.

This chain links TRBV28 with TRBJ1-5, with D unclear. The CDR3 sequence is 13 residues long. Germline loops: CDR1 MDHEN, CDR2 SYDVKM. V gave up 7 bases and J gave up 0 bases, with 7 bases separating them. For the CDR3, the DNA is TGTGCCAGCACTCCAGATAGCAATCAGCCCCAGCATTTT. This codes for CASTPDSNQPQHF.

This clonotype was seen at least ten times. The genes are TRBV7-2 and TRBJ1-1; D remains ambiguous. Germline V lookup: CDR1 SGHTA, CDR2 FQGNSA. V was pared by 0 bases and J by 0 bases, with 8 bases between. The CDR3 extends over 15 amino acids. CDR3 DNA: TGTGCCAGCAGCTTAGCTTCTGGGATGAACACTGAAGCTTTCTTT. Translation: CASSLASGMNTEAFF.